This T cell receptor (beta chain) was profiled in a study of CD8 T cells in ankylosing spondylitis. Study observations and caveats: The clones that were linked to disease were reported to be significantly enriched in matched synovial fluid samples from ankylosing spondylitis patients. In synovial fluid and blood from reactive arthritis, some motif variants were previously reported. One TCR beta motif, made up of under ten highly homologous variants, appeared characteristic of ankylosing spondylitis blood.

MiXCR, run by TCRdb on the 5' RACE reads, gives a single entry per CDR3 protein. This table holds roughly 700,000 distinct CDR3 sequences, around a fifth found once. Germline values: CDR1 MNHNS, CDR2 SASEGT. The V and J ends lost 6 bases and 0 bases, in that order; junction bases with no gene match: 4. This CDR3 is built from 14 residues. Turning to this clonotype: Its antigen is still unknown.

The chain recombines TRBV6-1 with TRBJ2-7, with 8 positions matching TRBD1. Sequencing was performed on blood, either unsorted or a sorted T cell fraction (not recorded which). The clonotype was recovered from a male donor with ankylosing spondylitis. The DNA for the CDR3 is TGTGCCAGCAGAGGGACAGGCTACTCCTACGAGCAGTACTTC. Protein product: CASRGTGYSYEQYF.